Listed below are T cell receptor beta chains from one sample, sequenced in a study of OX40 agonist ivuxolimab in advanced cancers. Sequencing used immunoSEQ multiplex PCR; TCRdb keeps in-frame clones, though not all of them. The top ten clones hold about 20% of a sample with tens of thousands of clones, roughly 89% of them seen once. This sample comprised CD4+ or CD8+ T cells sorted from blood, obtained in a trial of the OX40 agonist ivuxolimab. These receptor sequences come from an adult with an advanced solid tumor such as melanoma, head and neck, liver or kidney cancer. Both conserved end residues are part of each CDR3. Each record gives: D gene, clone size, J gene, V gene, CDR3 protein, CDR3 DNA. The D gene is left open where the match is weak. Only part of the rows carry a size: once, few, many, or a class if the clone is expanded.

>.|.|TRBJ2-3|TRBV7-9
CASSFYPTETTDTQYF
TGTGCCAGCAGCTTCTACCCGACGGAAACCACAGATACGCAGTATTTT
>.|.|TRBJ2-5|TRBV10-3
CAISDPSEAGETQYF
TGTGCCATCAGTGACCCCTCGGAGGCAGGGGAGACCCAGTACTTC
>.|.|TRBJ2-7|TRBV4-1
CASSQGQEGSYEQYF
TGCGCCAGCAGCCAAGGGCAGGAAGGATCCTACGAGCAGTACTTC
>.|medium-sized|TRBJ2-7|TRBV5-6
CASSFRGEIYEQYF
TGTGCCAGCAGCTTTAGAGGGGAGATTTACGAGCAGTACTTC
>.|.|TRBJ1-6|TRBV7-2
CASSEVVDLLSPLHF
TGTGCCAGCAGTGAGGTCGTTGACTTACTTTCACCCCTCCACTTT
>.|.|TRBJ1-2|TRBV5-1
CASSLGGAYGYTF
TGCGCCAGCAGCTTGGGAGGGGCCTATGGCTACACCTTC
>.|.|TRBJ1-3|TRBV13
CASSLMGSAGNTIYF
TGTGCCAGCAGCTTAATGGGATCGGCTGGAAACACCATATATTTT
>.|.|TRBJ2-7|TRBV4-1
CASSQGQDGNEQYF
TGCGCCAGCAGCCAAGGGCAGGACGGCAACGAGCAGTACTTC
>.|.|TRBJ1-2|TRBV9
CASSLTNYGYTF
TGTGCCAGCAGCCTCACTAACTATGGCTACACCTTC
>TRBD1|.|TRBJ2-3|TRBV14
CASSQGTGEADTQYF
TGTGCCAGCAGCCAAGGGACAGGGGAGGCAGATACGCAGTATTTT
>TRBD1|.|TRBJ1-1|TRBV27
CASSSHRGVLMNTEAFF
TGTGCCAGCAGTTCGCACAGGGGAGTGCTCATGAACACTGAAGCTTTCTTT
>TRBD2|.|TRBJ2-3|TRBV28
CASSWAGGTDTQYF
TGTGCCAGCAGTTGGGCGGGGGGCACAGATACGCAGTATTTT
>.|.|TRBJ2-1|TRBV11-2
CASSLGWDPADEQFF
TGTGCCAGCAGCTTAGGGTGGGACCCCGCTGATGAGCAGTTCTTC
>TRBD1|few|TRBJ1-1|TRBV9
CASSVVTGAEAFF
TGTGCCAGCAGCGTAGTAACAGGGGCTGAAGCTTTCTTT
>TRBD1|few|TRBJ2-7|TRBV6-4
CASSDKTGQGADEQYF
TGTGCCAGCAGTGACAAGACGGGACAGGGGGCGGACGAGCAGTACTTC
>.|.|TRBJ2-1|TRBV11-2
CASRVGVHDGDEQFF
TGTGCCAGCAGAGTAGGCGTACACGACGGGGATGAGCAGTTCTTC
>.|.|TRBJ2-5|TRBV5-5
CASSSGASYQETQYF
TGTGCCAGCAGCTCCGGAGCCTCGTACCAAGAGACCCAGTACTTC
>TRBD1|.|TRBJ2-5|TRBV28
CASSLTGPLKTQYF
TGTGCCAGCAGTTTGACAGGGCCCTTGAAGACCCAGTACTTC
>.|.|TRBJ2-2|TRBV5-5
CASSKYGTNTGELFF
TGTGCCAGCAGCAAGTACGGGACGAACACCGGGGAGCTGTTTTTT
>.|.|TRBJ2-3|TRBV19
CASSIQRDTQYF
TGTGCCAGTAGTATCCAAAGGGATACGCAGTATTTT
>.|once|TRBJ2-3|TRBV7-8
CASSYASTQYF
TGTGCCAGCAGCTACGCGAGCACGCAGTATTTT
>.|.|TRBJ2-2|TRBV14
CASAVGGNTGELFF
TGTGCCAGCGCCGTAGGCGGGAACACCGGGGAGCTGTTTTTT
>.|.|TRBJ2-3|TRBV4-3
CASNRDKASTDTQYF
TGCGCCAGCAACAGGGATAAGGCTAGCACAGATACGCAGTATTTT
>.|.|TRBJ1-6|TRBV10-2
CASSESNSPLHF
TGCGCCAGCAGTGAGTCGAATTCACCCCTCCACTTT